These 7 T cell receptor beta chains were sequenced from one sample in a study of response to subunit inactivated influenza vaccine. TCRdb used MiXCR to reprocess the RT-PCR reads, holding one entry per CDR3 protein. Of 200,000 to 300,000 distinct CDR3 sequences in the sample, 12% were seen once. Here the sequenced sample was non-naive T cells sorted from PBMCs, taken 14 days before vaccination. The receptors originated from a man between 50 and 59 years old who received an inactivated influenza vaccine.

This clonotype was recorded only once. The chain employs TRBV2 and TRBJ2-1; TRBD1 agrees at 9 bases. The CDR3 extends over 19 amino acids. Losses at the gene ends were 5 bases for V and 5 bases for J; bases not matched to a gene: 19. Per the germline V gene, CDR1 is SNHLY and CDR2 is FYNNEI. CDR3 residues: CASSFRGTGYSRPNNEQFF. The CDR3 DNA reads TGTGCCAGCAGTTTTCGGGGGACAGGGTACTCACGCCCTAACAATGAGCAGTTCTTC. Combining the CDR3 with reference TRBV2 and TRBJ2-1 gives the whole variable domain EPEVTQTPSHQVTQMGQEVILRCVPISNHLYFYWYRQILGQKVEFLVSFYNNEISEKSEIFDDQFSVERPDGSNFTLKIRSTKLEDSAMYFCASSFRGTGYSRPNNEQFFGPGTRLTVL.

Ten or more counts support this clonotype. The CDR3: CASSTGTSGLLFF. The CDR3 DNA sequence: TGCGCCAGCAGCACCGGGACTAGCGGGCTGCTGTTTTTT. The chain couples TRBV5-1 to TRBJ2-2; TRBD2 matches 12 bases. V dropped 4 bases and J dropped 13; count of bases not matched to a gene: 5. The CDR3 extends over 13 amino acids. Germline values: CDR1 SGHRS, CDR2 YFSETQ.

At least ten counts were recorded for this clonotype. V and J are TRBV5-6 and TRBJ2-7; 8 bases line up with TRBD2. CDR3 length: 15 amino acids. Trimming took 4 bases from V and 6 from J; bases not matched to a gene: 12. The V gene's germline CDR1 is SGHDT and CDR2 YYEEEE. In nucleotides, the CDR3 is TGTGCCAGCAGCCTGATAAGCGGGAGTGCTGGCGAGCAGTACTTC. Its protein is CASSLISGSAGEQYF.

This clonotype was detected ten times or more. The chain joins TRBV5-1 to TRBJ1-1; a possible D gene is TRBD1 (5 bases). V lost 0 bases and J 6 bases, leaving 12 bases between the germline ends. Germline V gene lookup returns CDR1 SGHRS and CDR2 YFSETQ. This CDR3 has 14 residues. The CDR3 region is CASSLAGGLSEAFF. The CDR3 bases are TGCGCCAGCAGCTTGGCCGGGGGACTATCTGAAGCTTTCTTT.

The V call is TRBV21-1, the J call TRBJ2-7; TRBD1, the D gene given by the table, was not confirmed from the DNA. TRBV21-1 is listed as a pseudogene. The CDR3 covers 16 residues. The CDR3 protein is CASSKPSRDRGLEQYF. The CDR3 DNA reads as TGTGCCAGCAGCAAACCAAGCCGGGACAGGGGGCTTGAGCAGTACTTC.

This clonotype showed up many times. V gene TRBV10-2 combines with J gene TRBJ2-2; D call uncertain. With 0 bases removed from V and 7 bases from J, the gap between germline ends came to 12 bases. The length of the CDR3 is 15 residues. Germline CDR1 is WSHSY and CDR2 is SAAADI. The CDR3 nucleotides read TGCGCCAGCAGTGAGTCTTACGGACGTGACGGGGAGCTGTTTTTT. It specifies CASSESYGRDGELFF.

Only a few counts were recorded for this clonotype. The rearrangement joins TRBV28 to TRBJ1-6, with D uncertain. V lost 3 bases, J lost 6 bases, and 9 bases lay in between. The CDR3 contains 14 residues. Germline V gene sequence: CDR1 MDHEN, CDR2 SYDVKM. The CDR3 DNA is TGTGCCAGCAGTTTTCCCACTAGTAATTCACCCCTCCACTTT. This codes for CASSFPTSNSPLHF.